This entry lists 29 T cell receptor beta chains sequenced from one sample in a study of sequential checkpoint blockade in melanoma. Indicated treatment: randomized to nivolumab then ipilimumab (arm A) or the reverse (arm B). Measured with immunoSEQ multiplex PCR; TCRdb has only the in-frame clones, and not every one. The sample yields 15,000 to 20,000 clones, 85% to 95% seen once. The specimen was CD8+ T cells sorted from blood (inferred from file names), collected from a patient given nivolumab and ipilimumab in sequence. The receptors were sampled from a human donor with melanoma.

The chain carries TRBV7-9 and TRBJ2-7, with D possibly being TRBD2 (6 bases). The length of the CDR3 is 11 residues. Germline CDR1 SEHNR, CDR2 FQNEAQ (reference sequence). The V end was cut by 2 bases, the J end by 7 bases, with 6 bases between. CDR3 protein: CASSLSGEQYF. CDR3 nucleotide sequence: TGTGCCAGCAGCTTAAGCGGGGAGCAGTACTTC.

V gene TRBV5-1 combines with J gene TRBJ1-2; tentatively, D is TRBD1 (5 bases). Germline lookup yields CDR1 SGHRS and CDR2 YFSETQ. V lost 0 bases and J 1 base, leaving 7 bases between the germline ends. This CDR3 has 14 amino acids. CDR3 sequence: CASSLDRLNYGYTF. The CDR3 DNA is TGCGCCAGCAGCTTGGACAGGCTTAACTATGGCTACACCTTC.

The chain is built from TRBV7-8 and TRBJ2-7, with 10 bases matching TRBD2. The CDR3 extends over 15 amino acids. V lost 5 bases and J lost 0; bases outside the gene matches: 4. Germline CDR1 reads SGHVS; CDR2 reads FQNEAQ. The CDR3 bases are TGTGCCAGCAGCCCGACTAGCGGGTACTCCTACGAGCAGTACTTC. Its translation: CASSPTSGYSYEQYF.

The V and J genes are TRBV19 and TRBJ1-3; D call uncertain. Looked up from germline, CDR1 is LNHDA and CDR2 is SQIVND (reference sequence). The CDR3 length is 13 residues. Trimming pared 2 bases from V and 11 bases from J, leaving 13 bases between. The CDR3 here is CASSISRGRAIYF. CDR3 in DNA: TGTGCCAGTAGTATATCCCGGGGAAGAGCCATATATTTT.

The chain combines TRBV28 with TRBJ2-7; possibly TRBD2 for D (6 bases). This CDR3 spans 14 amino acids. Germline-derived CDR1 and CDR2 are MDHEN and SYDVKM. Trimming took off 6 bases at V and 3 bases at J, with 15 bases between the two ends. CDR3 region: CASSQRGLLYEQYV. In DNA form, the CDR3 reads TGTGCCAGCAGCCAAAGGGGACTCCTCTACGAGCAGTACGTC.

The chain combines TRBV5-1 with TRBJ2-7, with 8 bases fitting TRBD1. The CDR3 loop spans 14 amino acids. The germline CDR1 and CDR2 sequences are SGHRS and YFSETQ. V shed 4 bases and J 0 bases; nucleotides not matched to a gene: 3. The CDR3 nucleotides read TGCGCCAGCAGCCCGGGACAGGTCTCCTACGAGCAGTACGTC. Translated, it gives CASSPGQVSYEQYV.

The CDR3 protein is CAISAGGGYTF. In nucleotides, the CDR3 is TGTGCCATCAGTGCAGGGGGTGGCTACACCTTC. The chain combines TRBV10-3 with TRBJ1-2; 7 bases match TRBD1. J lost 7 bases, V lost 4 bases, and 0 bases had no gene match. This CDR3 is 11 amino acids long. CDR1 ENHRY and CDR2 SYGVKD come from the germline V gene.

This chain joins TRBV27 and TRBJ1-2; the match to TRBD1 covers 9 bases. The CDR3 spans 15 residues. J gave up 3 bases and V 6 bases, and 8 bases lay outside the gene matches. Germline V lookup: CDR1 MNHEY, CDR2 SMNVEV (reference sequence). The CDR3 spells CASRSPRTGDYGYTF. CDR3 DNA: TGTGCCAGCAGATCGCCCCGGACAGGGGACTATGGCTACACCTTC.

The chain has TRBV13 and TRBJ2-7, with 9 nucleotides matching TRBD2. Germline CDR1 reads PRHDT; CDR2 reads FYEKMQ (reference sequence). Germline trimming cut 0 bases from V and 0 bases from J; bases unmatched to any gene: 9. The CDR3 extends over 18 amino acids. CDR3 loop: CASSLGGAGGRHSYEQYF. DNA for the CDR3: TGTGCCAGCAGCTTAGGTGGAGCGGGAGGCCGTCACTCCTACGAGCAGTACTTC.

The J gene is TRBJ1-1, the V gene TRBV5-5; D not resolved. V was clipped by 1 base and J by 5 bases, with 6 bases between them. The germline gives CDR1 SGHKS, CDR2 YYEKEE (reference sequence). This CDR3 is 12 amino acids long. The CDR3 nucleotides read TGTGCCAGCAGCTTGCCCGGGACTGAAGCTTTCTTT. Translation: CASSLPGTEAFF. Using reference TRBV5-5 and TRBJ1-1 for the parts outside the CDR3, the full variable domain is DAGVTQSPTHLIKTRGQQVTLRCSPISGHKSVSWYQQVLGQGPQFIFQYYEKEERGRGNFPDRFSARQFPNYSSELNVNALLLGDSALYLCASSLPGTEAFFGQGTRLTVV.

The gene calls are TRBV27 and TRBJ1-3; D not certain. The CDR3 spans 15 residues. Germline V gene lookup returns CDR1 MNHEY and CDR2 SMNVEV (reference sequence). Trimming cost V 6 bases and J 0 bases, with 12 bases left between them. CDR3: CASRPDGNSGNTIYF. The CDR3 bases are TGTGCCAGCAGACCTGACGGGAACTCTGGAAACACCATATATTTT.

The rearrangement joins TRBV27 to TRBJ1-1; a weak D match, TRBD1 (5 bases). Trimming shortened V by 3 bases and J by 1 base, and 18 bases separated the two germline ends. Germline loops: CDR1 MNHEY, CDR2 SMNVEV (reference sequence). The CDR3 length is 17 residues. CDR3 region: CASSLGTRVDRNTEAFF. As DNA, the CDR3 is TGTGCCAGCAGTTTGGGGACTAGGGTTGACAGGAACACTGAAGCTTTCTTT.

The chain links TRBV10-1 to TRBJ2-7, with TRBD1 matching 9 bases. The length of the CDR3 is 19 residues. Germline values: CDR1 WNHNN, CDR2 SYGVQD (reference sequence). The V gene end was trimmed by 5 bases and the J gene end by 0 bases; junction bases not matched to a gene: 17. The chain's CDR3 is CASSPLKPRGQGPSYEQYV. The CDR3 region has the DNA TGCGCCAGCAGTCCTTTAAAACCGCGAGGACAGGGGCCCTCCTACGAGCAGTACGTC.

The genes are TRBV19 and TRBJ1-1, with a weak D call TRBD1 (5 bases). The CDR3 is made up of 16 amino acids. Looked up from germline, CDR1 is LNHDA and CDR2 is SQIVND (reference sequence). The V and J ends lost 1 base and 4 bases respectively, with 16 bases between them. CDR3 DNA: TGTGCCAGTAGTATAGGTGGGGCTCCCTTCGGCACTGAAGCTTTCTTT. This gives the protein CASSIGGAPFGTEAFF. The full variable domain, in which reference TRBV19 and TRBJ1-1 provide the parts outside the CDR3, is DGGITQSPKYLFRKEGQNVTLSCEQNLNHDAMYWYRQDPGQGLRLIYYSQIVNDFQKGDIAEGYSVSREKKESFPLTVTSAQKNPTAFYLCASSIGGAPFGTEAFFGQGTRLTVV.

The chain employs TRBV27 and TRBJ2-7; TRBD1 is a possible D gene (5 bases). The CDR3 extends over 14 amino acids. Trimming took off 1 base at V and 3 bases at J, with 10 bases between the two ends. Germline values: CDR1 MNHEY, CDR2 SMNVEV (reference sequence). The CDR3: CASSLLGLDYEQYF. Here the CDR3 DNA reads TGTGCCAGCAGTTTATTGGGGCTAGACTACGAGCAGTACTTC.

This sequence joins TRBV28 and TRBJ2-7, with a tentative D call TRBD1 (6 bases). Trimming stripped 3 bases from V and 2 bases from J, with 17 bases between. Per the germline V gene, CDR1 is MDHEN and CDR2 is SYDVKM. The CDR3 contains 16 residues. The CDR3: CASSLGAFRGTYEQYV. The CDR3 nucleotides are TGTGCCAGCAGTTTGGGGGCCTTTAGGGGGACCTACGAGCAGTACGTC.

This clone was observed a few times. The chain couples TRBV5-1 to TRBJ1-1; maybe TRBD1 (5 bases). CDR1 SGHRS and CDR2 YFSETQ come from the germline V gene. The V end lost 4 bases, the J end lost 4 bases, and 11 bases lay between the germline ends. The CDR3 is 13 residues long. DNA for the CDR3: TGCGCCAGCAGCCCATCGGGGGGCACTGAAGCTTTCTTT. Encoded protein: CASSPSGGTEAFF.

This chain joins TRBV11-2 and TRBJ2-7; 7 bases are a match to TRBD2. J was trimmed by 3 bases and V by 1 base; bases with no gene match: 6. Germline CDR1 SGHAT, CDR2 FQNNGV. The CDR3 runs to 15 residues. The CDR3 is CASSLAVGGSYEQYF. CDR3 nucleotide sequence: TGTGCCAGCAGCTTAGCAGTAGGCGGGAGCTACGAGCAGTACTTC.

The chain recombines TRBV30 with TRBJ2-7, with a tentative D call TRBD1 (6 bases). The CDR3 has 13 amino acids. Germline V lookup: CDR1 GTSNPN, CDR2 SVGIG (reference sequence). Trimming cost V 4 bases and J 5 bases, with 15 bases left between them. CDR3: CAWTHRVVHEQYF. The CDR3 region has the DNA TGTGCCTGGACTCACAGGGTAGTCCACGAGCAGTACTTC.

This sequence joins TRBV10-3 and TRBJ1-1, with 7 bases fitting TRBD1. CDR1 and CDR2 (germline): ENHRY, SYGVKD. The CDR3 runs 13 residues. J was trimmed by 0 bases and V by 11 bases; bases with no gene match: 6. The CDR3 reads CAARGGLNTEAFF. CDR3 nucleotides: TGTGCCGCTAGAGGGGGCTTGAACACTGAAGCTTTCTTT.

The chain combines TRBV9 with TRBJ1-1; D unresolved. Germline assignment: CDR1 SGDLS and CDR2 YYNGEE. The CDR3 totals 14 residues. The ends were cut back, 4 bases at V and 1 base at J, with 11 bases in the middle. Here the CDR3 DNA reads TGTGCCAGCAGCTCTTACTATGCGAACACTGAAGCTTTCTTT. Translating gives CASSSYYANTEAFF.

The chain carries TRBV4-3 and TRBJ1-2; D remains ambiguous. This CDR3 contains 14 residues. Deletions cut 0 bases from V and 1 base from J, with 6 bases between. The germline CDR1 and CDR2 sequences are LGHNA and YSLEER. CDR3 DNA sequence: TGCGCCAGCAGCCAAGATCCGCGTAACTATGGCTACACCTTC. Its protein is CASSQDPRNYGYTF.

The rearrangement links TRBV11-2 to TRBJ1-2, with D possibly being TRBD1 (6 bases). Trimming took 4 bases from V and 4 from J, leaving 16 bases between them. This CDR3 has 15 residues. CDR1 is SGHAT and CDR2 is FQNNGV in the germline V gene. The CDR3: CASSSNPGATYGYTF. The CDR3 DNA reads TGTGCCAGCAGCTCAAACCCAGGGGCAACCTATGGCTACACCTTC. Full variable domain (outside the CDR3, taken from reference TRBV11-2 and TRBJ1-2): EAGVAQSPRYKIIEKRQSVAFWCNPISGHATLYWYQQILGQGPKLLIQFQNNGVVDDSQLPKDRFSAERLKGVDSTLKIQPAKLEDSAVYLCASSSNPGATYGYTFGSGTRLTVV.

The chain has TRBV30 and TRBJ1-1, with TRBD1 as a possible D gene (6 bases). V was clipped by 8 bases and J by 8 bases, with 15 bases between them. CDR1 is GTSNPN and CDR2 is SVGIG in the germline V gene (reference sequence). The CDR3 extends over 11 amino acids. CDR3 amino acids: CAGARTAEAFF. The CDR3 coding sequence is TGTGCCGGAGCCCGGACAGCAGAAGCTTTCTTT.

The V gene is TRBV7-2, the J gene TRBJ1-5; the D gene is possibly TRBD1 (5 bases). Germline V CDR1 and CDR2: SGHTA, FQGNSA. The CDR3 runs to 13 residues. V lost 8 bases, J lost 6 bases, and 14 bases lay in between. CDR3 nucleotides: TGTGCCAGCGCCTCTTCGGGGGGTCAGCCCCAGCATTTT. The encoded protein is CASASSGGQPQHF.

Remarks on this clone: A read error may produce the germline difference seen at one junction end. The chain has TRBV11-2 and TRBJ2-7; perhaps TRBD2 as D (6 bases). Germline V gene lookup returns CDR1 SGHAT and CDR2 FQNNGV. This CDR3 comprises 12 residues. CDR3 sequence: CASSLGSRPGDF. Written as DNA, the CDR3 is TGTGCCAGCAGCTTAGGGAGCCGTCCGGGGGACTTC.

The J gene is TRBJ1-4, the V gene TRBV14; 7 bases line up with TRBD1. From germline, CDR1 is SGHDN and CDR2 FVKESK. The CDR3 has 19 residues. The junction had 11 bases not matched to a gene; V was cut back by 1 base and J by 0 bases. CDR3 region: CASSQGSGPTGATNEKLFF. The CDR3, as DNA: TGTGCCAGCAGCCAAGGTTCCGGGCCCACAGGGGCAACTAATGAAAAACTGTTTTTT. The full variable domain, its missing parts supplied by reference TRBV14 and TRBJ1-4, is EAGVTQFPSHSVIEKGQTVTLRCDPISGHDNLYWYRRVMGKEIKFLLHFVKESKQDESGMPNNRFLAERTGGTYSTLKVQPAELEDSGVYFCASSQGSGPTGATNEKLFFGSGTQLSVL.

The CDR3 spells CASSFTGFVNEKLFF. CDR3 bases: TGTGCCAGCAGCTTCACAGGGTTTGTAAATGAAAAACTGTTTTTT. The chain carries TRBV9 and TRBJ1-4; TRBD1 is a possible D gene (6 bases). V shed 4 bases and J shed 5 bases, with 15 bases lying between them. Per the germline V gene, CDR1 is SGDLS and CDR2 is YYNGEE. CDR3 size: 15 residues.

The J gene is TRBJ1-5, the V gene TRBV4-1; TRBD1 agrees at 9 bases. V trimming: 3 bases; J trimming: 1 base; junction bases outside the gene matches: 16. Germline lookup yields CDR1 MGHRA and CDR2 YSYEKL. The CDR3 runs to 20 residues. The CDR3 DNA reads as TGCGCCAGCAGCCAGTTTCCCGGGACAGGGACTTTCGGGAGCAATCAGCCCCAGCATTTT. It specifies CASSQFPGTGTFGSNQPQHF.